What follows describes a single T cell receptor (beta chain). These data belong to a study of cytomegalovirus exposure and HLA in healthy donors. Germline-derived CDR1 and CDR2 are MNHEY and SVGAGI. V lost 3 bases to trimming and J lost 5 bases, with 16 bases between them. The CDR3 covers 15 residues. Vbeta (60) and Jbeta (13) primers were used in the PCR. The method was immunoSEQ multiplex PCR; TCRdb's version includes in-frame clones alone and lacks a portion of them. The sample carries roughly 130,000 clones, 84% recorded once. This receptor was obtained from a woman between 18 and 29 years old in good health and CMV-seropositive. Sample: PBMCs. The J gene is TRBJ2-5, the V gene TRBV6-5; D may be TRBD2 (7 bases). The CDR3 nucleotides read TGTGCCAGCAGTTATTTTGTGGGGGGGCCGGAGACCCAGTACTTC. Amino acid sequence: CASSYFVGGPETQYF.